A single sample is the source of the 25 T cell receptor beta chains below, sequenced in a study of blood T cell repertoires in COVID-19. The table came from immunoSEQ multiplex PCR; TCRdb's copy has only in-frame clones and leaves some out. The table records some 88,000 clones, about 86% of them present only once. Sequencing was carried out using peripheral blood. These receptors were obtained from a man in his fifties or sixties with acute or convalescent COVID-19.

The sample holds a few counts of this clone. The CDR3 DNA sequence: TGCAGCGTTATTGTAAATGAGCAGTTCTTC. Residues: CSVIVNEQFF. The V gene is TRBV29-1, the J gene TRBJ2-1; D is uncertain. The CDR3 spans 10 residues. Deletions cut 5 bases from V and 7 bases from J, with 6 bases between. Germline V lookup: CDR1 SQVTM, CDR2 ANQGSEA.

This clone was seen a handful of times. This rearrangement joins TRBV7-2 to TRBJ2-2; 9 positions agree with TRBD1. The CDR3 runs 15 residues. The ends lost 7 bases at V and 4 bases at J; junction bases unmatched: 7. Germline loops: CDR1 SGHTA, CDR2 FQGNSA. The CDR3 DNA is TGTGCCAGCACCGAACAGGGGGCGAGCACCGGGGAGCTGTTTTTT. Protein product: CASTEQGASTGELFF.

The gene calls are TRBV10-2 and TRBJ1-2; D is unresolved. Trimming removed 6 bases from V and 1 base from J, with 12 bases in between. The CDR3 has 14 amino acids. The germline V gene encodes CDR1 WSHSY and CDR2 SAAADI. The CDR3 is CASREGGGNYGYTF. The CDR3 DNA reads as TGCGCCAGCAGAGAGGGAGGCGGTAACTATGGCTACACCTTC.

The chain recombines TRBV7-9 with TRBJ1-3, with 7 bases fitting TRBD1. The CDR3 runs 15 residues. Trimming took 1 base from V and 3 from J; bases not matched to a gene: 3. Germline CDR1 is SEHNR and CDR2 is FQNEAQ (reference sequence). The DNA of the CDR3 is TGTGCCAGCAGCTTAGAGGGGGCATATGGAAACACCATATATTTT. Amino acids: CASSLEGAYGNTIYF.

The V gene is TRBV2, the J gene TRBJ1-2; 8 bases are a match to TRBD1. CDR1 SNHLY and CDR2 FYNNEI come from the germline V gene. Losses at the gene ends were 5 bases for V and 1 base for J; bases not matched to a gene: 3. This CDR3 spans 14 amino acids. CDR3 amino acids: CASSRTGYNYGYTF. The CDR3, as DNA: TGTGCCAGCAGTCGGACAGGGTATAACTATGGCTACACCTTC.

This clone occurred many times. The rearrangement links TRBV7-9 to TRBJ2-1, with 8 positions matching TRBD2. Looked up from germline, CDR1 is SEHNR and CDR2 is FQNEAQ (reference sequence). The CDR3 loop spans 16 amino acids. V shed 4 bases, J shed 7 bases, and the junction held 12 bases outside the gene matches. The CDR3 region has the DNA TGTGCCAGCAGCTCCGTCGGCAGCGGGAGTTTGAATGAGCAGTTCTTC. Translation: CASSSVGSGSLNEQFF.

The V call is TRBV5-1, the J call TRBJ1-2; 10 bases are a match to TRBD1. This CDR3 has 15 amino acids. Germline CDR1 SGHRS, CDR2 YFSETQ. V shed 4 bases and J 6 bases; nucleotides not matched to a gene: 9. As DNA, the CDR3 is TGCGCCAGCAGCCTTCGGACAGGGGGAACAAATGGCTACACCTTC. It specifies CASSLRTGGTNGYTF.

J is TRBJ2-7 and V is TRBV5-1; 7 nucleotides agree with TRBD1. The J segment lost 3 bases and the V segment lost 4 bases, leaving 10 bases of the junction unmatched. Germline CDR1 SGHRS, CDR2 YFSETQ. The CDR3 is made up of 15 amino acids. CDR3 nucleotides: TGCGCCAGCAGCGCCGGGACAGCAAATCGCTACGAGCAGTACTTC. It is translated as CASSAGTANRYEQYF.

CDR3 coding DNA: TGTGCCAGCAGCCTCAAAGTGGCTAGCGGGAGCACAGATACGCAGTATTTT. Translating gives CASSLKVASGSTDTQYF. The chain couples TRBV7-6 to TRBJ2-3; 8 nucleotides line up with TRBD2. The CDR3 runs to 17 residues. In germline, CDR1 is SGHVS, CDR2 FNYEAQ. V dropped 5 bases and J dropped 0; count of bases not matched to a gene: 10.

V gene TRBV10-3 combines with J gene TRBJ2-2, with a weak D call TRBD1 (7 bases). The ends were cut back, 10 bases at V and 6 bases at J, with 21 bases in the middle. The CDR3 loop spans 15 amino acids. Germline lookup yields CDR1 ENHRY and CDR2 SYGVKD. The CDR3 DNA reads TGTGCCACAGGGGGGCGGGCACTGGGTTCCGGGGAGCTGTTTTTT. As protein: CATGGRALGSGELFF.

The rearrangement joins TRBV3-1 (or the pseudogene TRBV3-2) to TRBJ2-1; possibly TRBD1 for D (8 bases). Germline assignment: CDR1 LGHDT and CDR2 YNNKEL (reference sequence). This CDR3 spans 16 amino acids. Trimming shortened V by 5 bases and J by 3 bases, and 17 bases separated the two germline ends. The CDR3 sequence is CASSSRTGTNYNEQFF. The CDR3 region has the DNA TGTGCCAGCAGCTCACGGACAGGGACTAACTACAATGAGCAGTTCTTC.

The chain couples TRBV6-5 to TRBJ2-1, with D unresolved. V gave up 5 bases and J gave up 4 bases, with 3 bases separating them. The CDR3 loop spans 11 amino acids. The germline V gene has CDR1 MNHEY and CDR2 SVGAGI. CDR3 residues: CASSQYNEQFF. The CDR3 DNA is TGTGCCAGCAGTCAATACAATGAGCAGTTCTTC.

The DNA of the CDR3 is TGCGCCAGCAGCTTGGAGGGACAGGGGGCGGAAAAACTGTTTTTT. Translation gives CASSLEGQGAEKLFF. The chain couples TRBV5-1 to TRBJ1-4, with TRBD1 identical over 12 bases. This CDR3 is built from 15 residues. Germline V gene lookup returns CDR1 SGHRS and CDR2 YFSETQ. Germline trimming cut 0 bases from V and 8 bases from J; bases unmatched to any gene: 2.

V usage is TRBV5-5 and J usage is TRBJ1-5; TRBD1 is a possible D gene (5 bases). CDR1 and CDR2 from the germline V gene are SGHKS and YYEKEE (reference sequence). The CDR3 covers 16 residues. V gave up 3 bases and J gave up 2 bases, with 15 bases separating them. The CDR3 region is CASSWAGRAGNQPQHF. CDR3 DNA: TGTGCCAGCAGCTGGGCTGGCAGGGCTGGCAATCAGCCCCAGCATTTT.

This chain uses TRBV5-1 with TRBJ2-5, with D perhaps matching TRBD1 (6 bases). The germline V and J ends were trimmed by 5 bases and 1 base, with 9 bases remaining between them. CDR3 length equals 13 residues. Germline V gives CDR1 SGHRS, CDR2 YFSETQ. The CDR3 loop reads CASSWDTQETQYF. CDR3 nucleotides: TGCGCCAGCAGTTGGGACACCCAAGAGACCCAGTACTTC.

The rearrangement joins TRBV29-1 to TRBJ2-7; 9 bases line up with TRBD1. Germline V gives CDR1 SQVTM, CDR2 ANQGSEA. Trimming cost V 4 bases and J 5 bases; bases outside gene matches: 12. CDR3 length: 15 amino acids. Here the CDR3 DNA reads TGCAGCGTTGCCAATGACAGGGGGAATACAGACGAGCAGTACTTC. Its translation: CSVANDRGNTDEQYF.

The chain couples TRBV12-3 or TRBV12-4 to TRBJ1-6, with TRBD1 as a possible D gene (6 bases). Trimming took off 6 bases at V and 8 bases at J, with 11 bases between the two ends. The length of the CDR3 is 13 residues. CDR3 sequence reads: CASRDSNYSPLHF. CDR3 coding DNA: TGTGCCAGCAGGGACAGTAACTATTCACCCCTCCACTTT.

The chain couples TRBV7-6 to TRBJ2-5; 16 bases are a match to TRBD2. With 5 bases clipped from V and 1 base from J, the junction kept 4 bases outside the gene matches. The CDR3 spans 17 residues. Germline-derived CDR1 and CDR2 are SGHVS and FNYEAQ. The CDR3 coding sequence is TGTGCCAGCAGCCCGGGACTAGCGGGAGGGCCCCAAGAGACCCAGTACTTC. Translation gives CASSPGLAGGPQETQYF.

This sequence joins TRBV30 and TRBJ1-5; 10 bases fit TRBD1. The junction had 11 bases not matched to a gene; V was cut back by 2 bases and J by 7 bases. From germline, CDR1 is GTSNPN and CDR2 SVGIG (reference sequence). This CDR3 comprises 16 residues. DNA of the CDR3: TGTGCCTGGAGTCCCGGGACAGGGGTCCTTGGGCAGCCCCAGCATTTT. Translated, it gives CAWSPGTGVLGQPQHF.

V is TRBV7-2 and J is TRBJ1-2; no clear D. Germline CDR1 reads SGHTA; CDR2 reads FQGNSA. The CDR3 is 13 amino acids. Trimming took 2 bases from V and 8 from J, leaving 12 bases between them. The CDR3 loop reads CASSLIPVAGYTF. In DNA, the CDR3 is TGTGCCAGCAGCTTAATCCCAGTGGCCGGCTACACCTTC.

The chain joins TRBV3-1 (or the pseudogene TRBV3-2) to TRBJ2-5, with TRBD2 identical over 8 bases. With V trimmed by 0 bases and J by 6 bases, 9 bases remained unmatched. CDR1 is LGHDT and CDR2 is YNNKEL in the germline V gene (reference sequence). This CDR3 spans 16 amino acids. CDR3 in amino acids: CASSQDPGGALKTQYF. CDR3 sequence (DNA): TGTGCCAGCAGCCAAGATCCCGGGGGGGCCTTAAAGACCCAGTACTTC.

V is TRBV5-3 and J is TRBJ2-3; D unresolved. TRBV5-3 carries the ORF label, with uncertain function. The CDR3 is 13 amino acids. Trimming left V 0 bases short and J 6 bases short, with 8 bases between. CDR3: CARSLGVRDTQYF. The CDR3 region has the DNA TGTGCCAGAAGCTTGGGGGTGAGGGATACGCAGTATTTT.

This chain uses TRBV5-1 with TRBJ1-6, with TRBD1 matching over 9 bases. The length of the CDR3 is 14 residues. The trim removed 5 bases at V and 7 bases at J, leaving 4 bases unmatched. The V gene's germline CDR1 is SGHRS and CDR2 YFSETQ. CDR3 bases: TGCGCCAGCAGGCGGACAGGGGAGAATTCACCCCTCCACTTT. Protein: CASRRTGENSPLHF.

The chain is built from TRBV6-5 and TRBJ2-7, with a tentative D call TRBD2 (5 bases). CDR1 is MNHEY and CDR2 is SVGAGI in the germline V gene. Trimming shortened V by 5 bases and J by 2 bases, and 13 bases separated the two germline ends. The CDR3 contains 14 residues. The CDR3 DNA is TGTGCCAGCAGTCGGGGAGAGGTTACCTACGAGCAGTACTTC. Translated: CASSRGEVTYEQYF.

J is TRBJ1-1 and V is TRBV27; unclear D gene. Looked up from germline, CDR1 is MNHEY and CDR2 is SMNVEV (reference sequence). Deletions cut 0 bases from V and 1 base from J, with 6 bases between. The CDR3 runs 14 residues. DNA of the CDR3: TGTGCCAGCAGTTTATCGTACTGGAACACTGAAGCTTTCTTT. Translation gives CASSLSYWNTEAFF.